This T cell receptor (beta chain) is from a study of long-term antiretroviral therapy in people with HIV. Notes on the study in general: HIV repertoires covered narrower CDR3 length ranges than controls did.

This CDR3 has 14 amino acids. Trimming cost V 6 bases and J 0 bases, with 9 bases left between them. The V gene's germline CDR1 is SNHLY and CDR2 FYNNEI. Note on this clone: The antigen is not known.

Version v3.0 of the immunoSEQ assay was performed at survey level. Measured with immunoSEQ multiplex PCR; TCRdb has only the in-frame clones, and not every one. The repertoire consists of 19,000 or so clones, with 80% occurring once and the leading ten covering approximately 12%. The genes are TRBV2 and TRBJ2-4, with D tentatively TRBD2 (7 bases). This sample comprised unsorted PBMCs, obtained 0.2 years after starting antiretroviral therapy. The TCR was taken from a middle-aged woman with HIV. The CDR3 nucleotides are TGTGCCAGCAGAGGGGGGGGAGCCAAAAACATTCAGTACTTC. Amino acids: CASRGGGAKNIQYF.